These 24 T cell receptor beta chains were all obtained from the same sample, sequenced in a study of CD8 T cells in ankylosing spondylitis. TCRdb re-called the 5' RACE reads through MiXCR, storing one row per CDR3 protein. The sample shows fewer than 200,000 distinct CDR3 sequences, around 9.6% of them seen only once. The sequenced sample consisted of blood, either unsorted or a sorted T cell fraction (not recorded which). The receptors come from a female donor with ankylosing spondylitis or in good health (not recorded which).

The chain uses TRBV9 and TRBJ2-3, with 7 nucleotides matching TRBD2. This CDR3 region has 15 residues. Per the germline V gene, CDR1 is SGDLS and CDR2 is YYNGEE. With 0 bases clipped from V and 4 bases from J, the junction kept 5 bases outside the gene matches. The CDR3 bases are TGTGCCAGCAGCGTAGGTGGGCGGGAGCCAGATACGCAGTATTTT. Translation: CASSVGGREPDTQYF.

The chain is built from TRBV5-6 and TRBJ2-2; D is unclear. Germline-derived CDR1 and CDR2 are SGHDT and YYEEEE. This CDR3 spans 13 amino acids. V lost 2 bases and J 7 bases, leaving 9 bases between the germline ends. Here the CDR3 DNA reads TGTGCCAGCAGCTTTGGGCTCCTCGGGGAGCTGTTTTTT. It is translated as CASSFGLLGELFF.

This clonotype was picked up a small number of times. The chain combines TRBV7-9 with TRBJ2-1; D gene ambiguous. V gave up 1 base and J gave up 6 bases, with 10 bases separating them. The germline V gene has CDR1 SEHNR and CDR2 FQNEAQ (reference sequence). This CDR3 contains 14 residues. The CDR3 reads CASSLDSVGNEQFF. The CDR3 nucleotides are TGTGCCAGCAGCTTAGATTCGGTTGGCAATGAGCAGTTCTTC. The full variable domain, in which reference TRBV7-9 and TRBJ2-1 provide the parts outside the CDR3, is DTGVSQNPRHKITKRGQNVTFRCDPISEHNRLYWYRQTLGQGPEFLTYFQNEAQLEKSRLLSDRFSAERPKGSFSTLEIQRTEQGDSAMYLCASSLDSVGNEQFFGPGTRLTVL.

V gene TRBV27 combines with J gene TRBJ2-3; 12 bases match TRBD1. Looked up from germline, CDR1 is MNHEY and CDR2 is SMNVEV (reference sequence). The CDR3 spans 15 residues. Unmatched junction bases numbered 4, after V lost 5 bases and J lost 4 bases. The CDR3 region is CASSTGTGGADTQYF. The CDR3 coding sequence is TGTGCCAGCAGTACCGGGACAGGGGGCGCAGATACGCAGTATTTT.

As for this clonotype: This could be a read error, since a much larger clone is one nucleotide away. This sequence joins TRBV27 and TRBJ2-7; 7 positions agree with TRBD1. CDR3 size: 13 residues. Germline V gene sequence: CDR1 MNHEY, CDR2 SMNVEV (reference sequence). CDR3 nucleotides: TGTGCCAGCAGGTTATACAGGGGCTACGAGCAGTACTTC. The encoded protein is CASRLYRGYEQYF.

The J gene is TRBJ2-7, the V gene TRBV6-2 or TRBV6-3; 10 nucleotides align to TRBD2. J was trimmed by 4 bases and V by 2 bases; bases with no gene match: 5. The CDR3 runs 15 residues. In germline, CDR1 is MNHEY, CDR2 SVGEGT. The DNA for the CDR3 is TGTGCCAGCAGTTACCTAGCGGGAGAGGGATACGAGCAGTACTTC. Translating it yields CASSYLAGEGYEQYF.

In this sample, this clonotype turned up a few times. The chain couples TRBV11-1 to TRBJ2-1; 10 bases are shared with TRBD2. This CDR3 contains 18 residues. Germline V lookup: CDR1 SGHAT, CDR2 FQDESV (reference sequence). Trimming took 5 bases from V and 4 from J; bases not matched to a gene: 14. The CDR3: CASSPSLKLAGSYNEQFF. The CDR3 DNA sequence: TGTGCCAGCAGCCCGAGCCTCAAACTAGCGGGATCGTACAATGAGCAGTTCTTC.

This clonotype was seen only a few times. The gene calls are TRBV30 and TRBJ2-7; no reliable D call. CDR3 length: 13 residues. Germline V gives CDR1 GTSNPN, CDR2 SVGIG (reference sequence). Trimming cost V 0 bases and J 3 bases, with 9 bases left between them. This CDR3 is CAWSVGINYEQYF. The CDR3 DNA is TGTGCCTGGAGTGTGGGGATAAACTACGAGCAGTACTTC.

At least ten counts were recorded for this clonotype. The chain combines TRBV6-1 with TRBJ2-2; 8 bases agree with TRBD2. The CDR3 runs 17 residues. Germline assignment: CDR1 MNHNS and CDR2 SASEGT. V trimming: 5 bases; J trimming: 5 bases; junction bases outside the gene matches: 13. The CDR3 sequence: CASSRNSGIKETGELFF. In DNA, the CDR3 is TGTGCCAGCAGTCGGAATAGCGGGATAAAGGAAACCGGGGAGCTGTTTTTT.

The chain has TRBV7-2 and TRBJ2-7, with a possible D match to TRBD2 (5 bases). Trimming removed 5 bases at V and 0 bases at J, with 11 bases between. CDR1 is SGHTA and CDR2 is FQGNSA in the germline V gene. CDR3 length equals 14 residues. DNA of the CDR3: TGTGCCAGCAGCGAGCGGTTGCTCTCCTACGAGCAGTACTTC. Translation: CASSERLLSYEQYF. The whole variable domain, filled in from reference TRBV7-2 and TRBJ2-7, reads GAGVSQSPSNKVTEKGKDVELRCDPISGHTALYWYRQSLGQGLEFLIYFQGNSAPDKSGLPSDRFSAERTGGSVSTLTIQRTQQEDSAVYLCASSERLLSYEQYFGPGTRLTVT.

The chain carries TRBV28 and TRBJ2-7; 8 positions match TRBD1. The CDR3 runs to 15 residues. CDR1 MDHEN and CDR2 SYDVKM come from the germline V gene. Trimming took 7 bases from V and 7 from J; bases not matched to a gene: 15. The CDR3 DNA reads as TGTGCCAGCATTCCACAGGGGGTTCCCAAGAGGGAGCAGTACTTC. Translated, it gives CASIPQGVPKREQYF. Full variable domain (rest looked up from reference TRBV28 and TRBJ2-7): DVKVTQSSRYLVKRTGEKVFLECVQDMDHENMFWYRQDPGLGLRLIYFSYDVKMKEKGDIPEGYSVSREKKERFSLILESASTNQTSMYLCASIPQGVPKREQYFGPGTRLTVT.

V gene TRBV20-1 combines with J gene TRBJ2-1, with TRBD2 matching 13 bases. This CDR3 is 19 amino acids long. Germline V gene data show CDR1 as DFQATT and CDR2 as SNEGSKA (reference sequence). The trim removed 1 base at V and 7 bases at J, leaving 16 bases unmatched. The CDR3 loop reads CSARVVLAGGPGYGNEQFF. The CDR3, as DNA: TGCAGTGCTAGAGTGGTACTAGCGGGAGGGCCGGGATATGGTAATGAGCAGTTCTTC.

This clonotype was seen more than once but under ten times. The chain links TRBV4-3 to TRBJ1-1, with D unresolved. CDR3 length: 15 residues. In germline, CDR1 is LGHNA, CDR2 YSLEER. The V gene lost 2 bases and the J gene lost 5 bases, with 15 bases spanning the gap. In nucleotides, the CDR3 is TGCGCCAGCAGCCAAAGCCGGGGAGGAAAGACTGAAGCTTTCTTT. Protein sequence: CASSQSRGGKTEAFF.

V and J are TRBV30 and TRBJ1-1, with 8 bases matching TRBD1. This CDR3 is 15 amino acids long. V dropped 3 bases and J dropped 1; count of bases not matched to a gene: 7. Germline CDR1 GTSNPN, CDR2 SVGIG (reference sequence). The CDR3, as DNA: TGTGCCTGGAGCCAAAACAGGGGGTCGAACACTGAAGCTTTCTTT. This sequence encodes CAWSQNRGSNTEAFF.

This clonotype was found a few times. This rearrangement joins TRBV6-5 to TRBJ1-2; a possible D gene is TRBD1 (5 bases). CDR3 length equals 13 residues. Deletions cut 2 bases from V and 7 bases from J, with 11 bases between. Germline CDR1 is MNHEY and CDR2 is SVGAGI. The CDR3 sequence: CASSYGGSRGYTF. DNA of the CDR3: TGTGCCAGCAGTTACGGGGGGAGTCGTGGCTACACCTTC.

This clonotype was counted a few times. The rearrangement joins TRBV5-1 to TRBJ2-7; TRBD1 matches 10 bases. Per germline, CDR1 SGHRS and CDR2 YFSETQ. The CDR3 is 14 residues long. With V trimmed by 3 bases and J by 5 bases, 5 bases remained unmatched. In DNA form, the CDR3 reads TGCGCCAGCAGCTCCGGGACAGGGGACCACGAGCAGTACTTC. It yields the protein CASSSGTGDHEQYF.

This clonotype was seen only a few times. V usage is TRBV13 and J usage is TRBJ2-1; the match to TRBD2 covers 8 bases. J was trimmed by 4 bases and V by 4 bases; bases with no gene match: 12. CDR1 and CDR2 (germline): PRHDT, FYEKMQ (reference sequence). CDR3 length equals 17 residues. In DNA, the CDR3 is TGTGCCAGCAGCTCTCCATCGGGAGGGCCCCGGTACAATGAGCAGTTCTTC. This sequence encodes CASSSPSGGPRYNEQFF.

This clonotype has a count of ten or more. This chain uses TRBV7-2 with TRBJ2-3; the D is unclear. Trimming cost V 5 bases and J 6 bases, with 12 bases left between them. Germline values: CDR1 SGHTA, CDR2 FQGNSA. The CDR3 runs to 13 residues. The DNA of the CDR3 is TGTGCCAGCAGCATTGGGTTAGTGGATACGCAGTATTTT. Translation gives CASSIGLVDTQYF.

This clonotype showed up many times. The chain employs TRBV7-9 and TRBJ2-1; D possibly corresponds to TRBD1 (6 bases). V lost 5 bases to trimming and J lost 8 bases, with 10 bases between them. CDR3 length: 12 amino acids. From germline, CDR1 is SEHNR and CDR2 FQNEAQ (reference sequence). CDR3 sequence (DNA): TGTGCCAGCAGCCAGGGGCCCGATGAGCAGTTCTTC. Its protein product is CASSQGPDEQFF.

The chain is built from TRBV19 and TRBJ1-5; no reliable D call. In germline, CDR1 is LNHDA, CDR2 SQIVND (reference sequence). The CDR3 is made up of 15 amino acids. V lost 7 bases, J lost 2 bases, and 15 bases lay in between. CDR3 in amino acids: CASTPGWGGNQPQHF. CDR3 nucleotides: TGTGCCAGTACCCCCGGCTGGGGTGGCAATCAGCCCCAGCATTTT.

The CDR3: CSAREQGTGSPDTQYF. As DNA, the CDR3 is TGCAGTGCTAGGGAACAGGGTACAGGGTCACCAGATACGCAGTATTTT. This chain connects TRBV20-1 to TRBJ2-3; a weak D match, TRBD1 (6 bases). Germline V lookup: CDR1 DFQATT, CDR2 SNEGSKA (reference sequence). V shed 3 bases and J shed 4 bases, with 20 bases lying between them. The length of the CDR3 is 16 residues.

The sample holds a few counts of this clonotype. This sequence joins TRBV27 and TRBJ2-7, with D possibly being TRBD1 (6 bases). Trimming cost V 4 bases and J 7 bases, with 17 bases left between them. This CDR3 spans 14 amino acids. In germline, CDR1 is MNHEY, CDR2 SMNVEV (reference sequence). The CDR3 bases are TGTGCCAGCAGTTATAAACAGGGATGGACTGAGCAGTACTTC. Translated, it gives CASSYKQGWTEQYF.

There are a few counts of this clonotype. The J gene is TRBJ2-2, the V gene TRBV12-3 or TRBV12-4; 9 bases line up with TRBD1. Germline trimming cut 6 bases from V and 1 base from J; bases unmatched to any gene: 0. The CDR3 runs 14 residues. CDR3 DNA: TGTGCCAGCAGGGGACAGGGGAACACCGGGGAGCTGTTTTTT. It codes for CASRGQGNTGELFF.

In this sample, this clonotype turned up many times. The J gene is TRBJ1-1, the V gene TRBV4-2; TRBD1 might be the D (5 bases). Trimming stripped 0 bases from V and 3 bases from J, with 11 bases between. The length of the CDR3 is 15 residues. The germline CDR1 and CDR2 sequences are LGHNA and YNFKEQ. The CDR3 protein is CASSQEAGGDTEAFF. DNA of the CDR3: TGTGCCAGCAGCCAAGAAGCGGGGGGAGACACTGAAGCTTTCTTT.